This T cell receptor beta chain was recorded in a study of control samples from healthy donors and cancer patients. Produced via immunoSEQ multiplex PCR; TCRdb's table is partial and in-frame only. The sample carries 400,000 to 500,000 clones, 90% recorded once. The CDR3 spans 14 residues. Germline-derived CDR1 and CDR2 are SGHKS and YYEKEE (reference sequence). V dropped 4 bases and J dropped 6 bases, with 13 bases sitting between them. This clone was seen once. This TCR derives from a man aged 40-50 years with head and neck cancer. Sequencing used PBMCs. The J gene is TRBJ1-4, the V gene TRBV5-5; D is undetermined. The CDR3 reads CASSLPAPYEKLFF. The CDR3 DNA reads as TGTGCCAGCAGCCTGCCGGCCCCTTATGAAAAACTGTTTTTT.